The T cell receptor (beta chain) described here comes from a study of control samples from healthy donors and cancer patients. The CDR3 is 12 residues long. Germline V lookup: CDR1 SGHTA, CDR2 FQGTGA. Trimming took 5 bases from V and 4 from J, leaving 5 bases between them. Data came from immunoSEQ multiplex PCR; TCRdb stores just in-frame clones and leaves some out. The table shows around 70,000 clones, with around 87% occurring only once. J is TRBJ2-2 and V is TRBV7-3; D is ambiguous. Specimen: PBMCs. The TCR comes from a woman between 45 and 65 years old with head and neck cancer. The CDR3 sequence: CASSPPTGELFF. The CDR3 DNA reads TGTGCCAGCAGCCCCCCCACCGGGGAGCTGTTTTTT. The full variable domain, in which reference TRBV7-3 and TRBJ2-2 provide the parts outside the CDR3, is GAGVSQTPSNKVTEKGKYVELRCDPISGHTALYWYRQSLGQGPEFLIYFQGTGAADDSGLPNDRFFAVRPEGSVSTLKIQRTERGDSAVYLCASSPPTGELFFGEGSRLTVL.